This TCR beta chain was found in a study of neoadjuvant anti-PD-1 for oral cavity cancer. Whole-study context: Non-progressing patients received a fourth nivolumab dose near day 43, then surgery on days 50-56.

Study results and limitations: Only a few patients per response group were TCR-analyzed; validation needed.

Looked up from germline, CDR1 is SGHTS and CDR2 is YDEGEE. The CDR3 loop spans 15 amino acids. V lost 3 bases to trimming and J lost 7 bases, with 17 bases between them. Analysis of PBMCs was direct, with no culture step. Sequenced by immunoSEQ multiplex PCR; TCRdb stores in-frame clones only, minus some. The sample carries approximately 13,000 clones, around two thirds recorded once. For this clone: Its antigen is still unknown.

This clonotype was obtained from a person between 35 and 79 years old with oral cavity squamous cell carcinoma. This sample comprised PBMCs, obtained before nivolumab (anti-PD-1) treatment. The chain has TRBV5-8 and TRBJ2-1, with TRBD2 as a possible D gene (5 bases). This chain's CDR3 is CASSSERPKGNEQFF. CDR3 coding DNA: TGTGCCAGCAGCTCCGAGCGGCCAAAAGGGAATGAGCAGTTCTTC. The variable domain in full, completed from reference TRBV5-8 and TRBJ2-1, reads EAGVTQSPTHLIKTRGQQATLRCSPISGHTSVYWYQQALGLGLQFLLWYDEGEERNRGNFPPRFSGRQFPNYSSELNVNALELEDSALYLCASSSERPKGNEQFFGPGTRLTVL.